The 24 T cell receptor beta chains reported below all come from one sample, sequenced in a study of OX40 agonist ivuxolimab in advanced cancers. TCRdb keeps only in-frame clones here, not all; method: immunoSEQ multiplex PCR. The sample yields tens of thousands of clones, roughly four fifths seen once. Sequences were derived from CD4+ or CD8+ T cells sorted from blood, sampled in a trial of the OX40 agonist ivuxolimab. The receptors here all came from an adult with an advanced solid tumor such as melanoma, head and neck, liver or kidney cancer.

Written as DNA, the CDR3 is TGTGCCAGCAGTCCCGGGGCCCTCCGGGGAGAGACCCAGTACTTC. It is translated as CASSPGALRGETQYF. This sequence joins TRBV27 and TRBJ2-5; D may match TRBD1 or TRBD2 (5 bases each). Trimming pared 5 bases from V and 4 bases from J, leaving 17 bases between. This CDR3 spans 15 amino acids. Germline values: CDR1 MNHEY, CDR2 SMNVEV (reference sequence).

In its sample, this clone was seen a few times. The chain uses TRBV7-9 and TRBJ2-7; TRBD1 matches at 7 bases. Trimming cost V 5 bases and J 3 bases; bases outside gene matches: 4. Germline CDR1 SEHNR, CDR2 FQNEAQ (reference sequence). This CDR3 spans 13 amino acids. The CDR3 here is CASSPWDSYEQYF. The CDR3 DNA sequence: TGTGCCAGCAGCCCCTGGGACAGCTACGAGCAGTACTTC. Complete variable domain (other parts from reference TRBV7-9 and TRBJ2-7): DTGVSQNPRHKITKRGQNVTFRCDPISEHNRLYWYRQTLGQGPEFLTYFQNEAQLEKSRLLSDRFSAERPKGSFSTLEIQRTEQGDSAMYLCASSPWDSYEQYFGPGTRLTVT.

CDR3 coding DNA: TGTGCCAGCAGCTCCCTCGACAGGATGAACACTGAAGCTTTCTTT. This codes for CASSSLDRMNTEAFF. The rearrangement joins TRBV9 to TRBJ1-1; TRBD1 is a possible D gene (6 bases). The CDR3 is 15 residues long. The germline gives CDR1 SGDLS, CDR2 YYNGEE. Trimming stripped 4 bases from V and 0 bases from J, with 13 bases between. Looking up the rest from reference TRBV9 and TRBJ1-1 gives the full variable domain: DSGVTQTPKHLITATGQRVTLRCSPRSGDLSVYWYQQSLDQGLQFLIQYYNGEERAKGNILERFSAQQFPDLHSELNLSSLELGDSALYFCASSSLDRMNTEAFFGQGTRLTVV.

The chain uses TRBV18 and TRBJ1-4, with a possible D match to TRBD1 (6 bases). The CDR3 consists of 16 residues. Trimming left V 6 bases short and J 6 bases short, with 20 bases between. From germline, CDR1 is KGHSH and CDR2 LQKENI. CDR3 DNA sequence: TGTGCCAGCTCGCCTGGTAAGGGGGAAACGGATGAAAAACTGTTTTTT. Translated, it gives CASSPGKGETDEKLFF.

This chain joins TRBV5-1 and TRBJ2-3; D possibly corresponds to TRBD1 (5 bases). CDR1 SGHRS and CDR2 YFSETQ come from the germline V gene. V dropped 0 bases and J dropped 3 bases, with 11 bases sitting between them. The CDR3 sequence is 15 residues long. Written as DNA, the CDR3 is TGCGCCAGCAGCTTGGTGCAGGGCAGGACAGATACGCAGTATTTT. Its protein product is CASSLVQGRTDTQYF.

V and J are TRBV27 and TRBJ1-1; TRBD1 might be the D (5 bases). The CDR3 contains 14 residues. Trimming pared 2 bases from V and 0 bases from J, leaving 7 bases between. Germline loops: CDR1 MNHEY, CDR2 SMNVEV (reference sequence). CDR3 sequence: CASSLAGLNTEAFF. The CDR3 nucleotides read TGTGCCAGCAGTTTAGCAGGGTTGAACACTGAAGCTTTCTTT.

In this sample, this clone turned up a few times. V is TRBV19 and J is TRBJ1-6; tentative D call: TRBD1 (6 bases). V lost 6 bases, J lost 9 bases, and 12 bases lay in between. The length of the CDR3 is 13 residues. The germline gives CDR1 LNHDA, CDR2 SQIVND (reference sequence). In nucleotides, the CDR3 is TGTGCCAGTAGGCAGGGGTACGGTTCACCCCTCCACTTT. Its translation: CASRQGYGSPLHF.

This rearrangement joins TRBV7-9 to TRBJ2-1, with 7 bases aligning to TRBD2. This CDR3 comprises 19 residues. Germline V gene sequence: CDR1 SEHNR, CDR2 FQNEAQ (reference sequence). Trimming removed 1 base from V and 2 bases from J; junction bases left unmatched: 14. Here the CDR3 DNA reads TGTGCCAGCAGCTTAGGGTTTAGCGGGCCCTTAGCGACCTACAATGAGCAGTTCTTC. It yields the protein CASSLGFSGPLATYNEQFF.

This chain's CDR3 is CASSISRVTNYGYTF. CDR3 nucleotide sequence: TGTGCCAGCAGCATTAGTCGGGTAACGAACTATGGCTACACCTTC. This rearrangement joins TRBV9 to TRBJ1-2, with D hard to call. Per the germline V gene, CDR1 is SGDLS and CDR2 is YYNGEE. There are 15 residues in the CDR3. Trimming left V 4 bases short and J 2 bases short, with 15 bases between.

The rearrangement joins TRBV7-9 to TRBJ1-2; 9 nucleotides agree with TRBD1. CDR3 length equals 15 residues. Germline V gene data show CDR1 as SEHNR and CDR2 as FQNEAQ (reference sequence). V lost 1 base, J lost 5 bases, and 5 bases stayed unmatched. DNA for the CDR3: TGTGCCAGCAGCTTAGGGACAGGGGATTGGTATGGCTACACCTTC. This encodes CASSLGTGDWYGYTF.

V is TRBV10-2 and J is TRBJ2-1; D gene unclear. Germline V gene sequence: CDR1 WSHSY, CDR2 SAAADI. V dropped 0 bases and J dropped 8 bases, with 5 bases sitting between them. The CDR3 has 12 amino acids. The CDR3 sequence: CASSESWDEQFF. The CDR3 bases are TGCGCCAGCAGTGAGTCATGGGATGAGCAGTTCTTC.

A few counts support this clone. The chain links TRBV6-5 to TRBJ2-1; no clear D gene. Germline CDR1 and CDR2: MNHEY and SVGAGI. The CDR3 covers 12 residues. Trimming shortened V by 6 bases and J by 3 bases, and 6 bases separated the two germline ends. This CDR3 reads CASRKGYNEQFF. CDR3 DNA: TGTGCCAGCAGGAAGGGCTACAATGAGCAGTTCTTC.

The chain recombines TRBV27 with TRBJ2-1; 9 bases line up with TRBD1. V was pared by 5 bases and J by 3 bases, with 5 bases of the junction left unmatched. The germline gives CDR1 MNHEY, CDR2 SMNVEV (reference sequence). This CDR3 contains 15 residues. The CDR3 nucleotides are TGTGCCAGCAGTCTCTCGACAGGGGGCTACAATGAGCAGTTCTTC. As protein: CASSLSTGGYNEQFF.

CDR3 in DNA: TGTGCCAGCAGTGAGACAGGGGGATACAATGAGCAGTTCTTC. Translated: CASSETGGYNEQFF. The chain uses TRBV2 and TRBJ2-1, with 9 bases identical to TRBD1. V was pared by 3 bases and J by 4 bases, with 1 base of the junction left unmatched. CDR1 SNHLY and CDR2 FYNNEI come from the germline V gene. The CDR3 is 14 residues long.

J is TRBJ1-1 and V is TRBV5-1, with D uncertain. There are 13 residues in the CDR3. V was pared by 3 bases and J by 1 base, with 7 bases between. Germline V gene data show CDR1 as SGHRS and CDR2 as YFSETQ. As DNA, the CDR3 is TGCGCCAGCAGCTGGTGGGAGAACACTGAAGCTTTCTTT. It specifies CASSWWENTEAFF.

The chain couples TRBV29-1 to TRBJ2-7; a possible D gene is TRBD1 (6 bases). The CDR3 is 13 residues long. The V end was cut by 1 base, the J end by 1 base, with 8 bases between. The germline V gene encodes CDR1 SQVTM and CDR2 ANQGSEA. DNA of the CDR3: TGCAGCGTTGAAGTTACAGGGTCCTACGAGCAGTACTTC. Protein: CSVEVTGSYEQYF.

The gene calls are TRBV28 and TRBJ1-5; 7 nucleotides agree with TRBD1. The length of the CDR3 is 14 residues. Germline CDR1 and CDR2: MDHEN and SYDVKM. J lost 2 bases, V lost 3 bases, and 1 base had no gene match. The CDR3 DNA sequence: TGTGCCAGCAGTTTGAGGGGGCGCAATCAGCCCCAGCATTTT. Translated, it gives CASSLRGRNQPQHF.

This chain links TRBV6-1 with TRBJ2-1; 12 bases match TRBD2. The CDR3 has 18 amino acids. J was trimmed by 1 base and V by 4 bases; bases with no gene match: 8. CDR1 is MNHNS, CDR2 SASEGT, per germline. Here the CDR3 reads CASSVSSGGANSYNEQFF. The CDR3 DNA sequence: TGTGCCAGCAGTGTGTCTAGCGGGGGGGCAAATTCCTACAATGAGCAGTTCTTC.

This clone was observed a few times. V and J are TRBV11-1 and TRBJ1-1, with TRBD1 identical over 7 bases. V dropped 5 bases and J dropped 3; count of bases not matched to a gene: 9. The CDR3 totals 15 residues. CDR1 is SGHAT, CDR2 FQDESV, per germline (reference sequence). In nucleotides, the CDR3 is TGTGCCAGCAGCATGATAGGCGGACAGGACACTGAAGCTTTCTTT. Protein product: CASSMIGGQDTEAFF. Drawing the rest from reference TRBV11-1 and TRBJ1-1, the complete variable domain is EAEVAQSPRYKITEKSQAVAFWCDPISGHATLYWYRQILGQGPELLVQFQDESVVDDSQLPKDRFSAERLKGVDSTLKIQPAELGDSAMYLCASSMIGGQDTEAFFGQGTRLTVV.

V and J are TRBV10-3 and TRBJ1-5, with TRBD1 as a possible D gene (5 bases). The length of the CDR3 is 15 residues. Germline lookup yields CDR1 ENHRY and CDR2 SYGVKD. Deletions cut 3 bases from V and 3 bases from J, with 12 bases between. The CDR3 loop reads CAISDPGGANQPQHF. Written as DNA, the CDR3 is TGTGCCATCAGTGACCCGGGCGGGGCCAATCAGCCCCAGCATTTT.

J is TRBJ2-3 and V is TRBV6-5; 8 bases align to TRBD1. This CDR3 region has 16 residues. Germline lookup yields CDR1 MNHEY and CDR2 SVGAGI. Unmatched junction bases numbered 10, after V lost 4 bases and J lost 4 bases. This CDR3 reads CASSSRSETGADTQYF. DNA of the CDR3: TGTGCCAGCAGTTCTCGAAGTGAGACAGGGGCAGATACGCAGTATTTT.

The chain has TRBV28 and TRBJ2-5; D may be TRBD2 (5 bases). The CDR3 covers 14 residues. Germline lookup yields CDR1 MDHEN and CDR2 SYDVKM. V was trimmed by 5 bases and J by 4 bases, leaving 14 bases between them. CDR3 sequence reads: CASSLVPRGETQYF. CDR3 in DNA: TGTGCCAGCAGTCTAGTACCACGGGGAGAGACCCAGTACTTC. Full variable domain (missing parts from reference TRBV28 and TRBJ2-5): DVKVTQSSRYLVKRTGEKVFLECVQDMDHENMFWYRQDPGLGLRLIYFSYDVKMKEKGDIPEGYSVSREKKERFSLILESASTNQTSMYLCASSLVPRGETQYFGPGTRLLVL.

The CDR3 DNA sequence: TGTGCCAGCAGCAACCGGACAGACTACACAGATACGCAGTATTTT. Amino acids: CASSNRTDYTDTQYF. This rearrangement joins TRBV11-3 to TRBJ2-3, with a tentative D call TRBD1 (6 bases). The germline gives CDR1 SGHNT, CDR2 YENEEA. The V and J ends lost 5 bases and 2 bases respectively, with 14 bases between them. The CDR3 consists of 15 residues.

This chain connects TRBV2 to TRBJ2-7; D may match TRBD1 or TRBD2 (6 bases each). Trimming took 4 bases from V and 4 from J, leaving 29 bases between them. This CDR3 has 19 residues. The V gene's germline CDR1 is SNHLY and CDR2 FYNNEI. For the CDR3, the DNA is TGTGCCAGCAGTGCGCAACGGGACAACCCAACCCCCGGGGGATACGAGCAGTACTTC. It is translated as CASSAQRDNPTPGGYEQYF.